These 29 T cell receptor beta chains came from one sample sequenced in a study of PD-1 blockade in classical Hodgkin lymphoma. Every patient relapsed after autologous stem cell transplantation, and brentuximab vedotin exposure varied. TCRdb keeps only in-frame clones here, not all; method: immunoSEQ multiplex PCR. The sample carries 60,000 or so clones, roughly nine tenths recorded once. The sequencing here drew on peripheral blood mononuclear cells (PBMCs), taken at baseline. The receptors derive from a human donor with classical Hodgkin lymphoma.

The J gene is TRBJ1-3, the V gene TRBV5-6; D not resolved. The CDR3 has 15 amino acids. Trimming stripped 0 bases from V and 2 bases from J, with 9 bases between. The germline CDR1 and CDR2 sequences are SGHDT and YYEEEE. DNA for the CDR3: TGTGCCAGCAGCTTGGAGGGCGGGGCTGGAAACACCATATATTTT. Translated, it gives CASSLEGGAGNTIYF.

The chain combines TRBV7-2 with TRBJ1-4, with 7 bases that match TRBD1. Germline trimming cut 8 bases from V and 8 bases from J; bases unmatched to any gene: 5. Germline V CDR1 and CDR2: SGHTA, FQGNSA. The CDR3 loop spans 12 amino acids. CDR3 protein: CASGTAKEKLFF. The CDR3 region has the DNA TGTGCCAGCGGGACAGCCAAGGAAAAACTGTTTTTT. Supplemented by reference TRBV7-2 and TRBJ1-4, the full variable domain reads GAGVSQSPSNKVTEKGKDVELRCDPISGHTALYWYRQSLGQGLEFLIYFQGNSAPDKSGLPSDRFSAERTGGSVSTLTIQRTQQEDSAVYLCASGTAKEKLFFGSGTQLSVL.

The genes are TRBV7-9 and TRBJ2-7, with 8 bases matching TRBD2. Germline CDR1 is SEHNR and CDR2 is FQNEAQ (reference sequence). The CDR3 has 15 amino acids. Losses at the gene ends were 1 base for V and 3 bases for J; bases not matched to a gene: 5. The CDR3 loop reads CASSLGNSGIYEQYF. Here the CDR3 DNA reads TGTGCCAGCAGCTTAGGGAATAGCGGGATCTACGAGCAGTACTTC.

This clone was detected once. The chain has TRBV13 and TRBJ1-2; TRBD1 matches 7 bases. The length of the CDR3 is 14 residues. Germline-derived CDR1 and CDR2 are PRHDT and FYEKMQ (reference sequence). J was trimmed by 7 bases and V by 1 base; bases with no gene match: 6. In DNA form, the CDR3 reads TGTGCCAGCAGCTTAGTGGCAGGGGGGGTTGGCTACACCTTC. Amino acid sequence: CASSLVAGGVGYTF.

The gene calls are TRBV6-6 and TRBJ1-1; a weak D match, TRBD1 (5 bases). V was pared by 0 bases and J by 1 base, with 9 bases between. Germline CDR1 reads MNHNY; CDR2 reads SVGAGI (reference sequence). This CDR3 has 15 amino acids. This chain's CDR3 is CASSYSRGANTEAFF. The DNA for the CDR3 is TGTGCCAGCAGTTACTCGAGAGGGGCGAACACTGAAGCTTTCTTT.

This clone was picked up one time. This chain uses TRBV28 with TRBJ2-7, with D possibly TRBD1 on 6 matching bases. Germline lookup yields CDR1 MDHEN and CDR2 SYDVKM. This CDR3 contains 13 residues. V dropped 4 bases and J dropped 3 bases, with 10 bases sitting between them. The CDR3 region has the DNA TGTGCCAGCAGTTCCGGACAGTTCTACGAGCAGTACTTC. Translated: CASSSGQFYEQYF.

J is TRBJ2-1 and V is TRBV28; 12 nucleotides match TRBD2. The germline V gene encodes CDR1 MDHEN and CDR2 SYDVKM. V lost 3 bases and J lost 9; bases outside the gene matches: 6. CDR3 length: 15 residues. The CDR3 sequence is CASSLAASGRGEQFF. The CDR3 region has the DNA TGTGCCAGCAGTTTGGCTGCTAGCGGGAGGGGTGAGCAGTTCTTC.

J is TRBJ1-2 and V is TRBV28, with D perhaps TRBD1 (5 bases). The germline V gene has CDR1 MDHEN and CDR2 SYDVKM. The CDR3 runs 14 residues. Trimming took off 4 bases at V and 7 bases at J, with 16 bases between the two ends. CDR3 in amino acids: CASSYPDTGFGYTF. The DNA of the CDR3 is TGTGCCAGCAGTTATCCGGACACGGGTTTTGGCTACACCTTC.

V and J are TRBV2 and TRBJ2-2; no reliable D call. Germline V gene sequence: CDR1 SNHLY, CDR2 FYNNEI. V was clipped by 3 bases and J by 0 bases, with 14 bases between them. This CDR3 is built from 17 residues. The CDR3 DNA reads TGTGCCAGCAGTGAGCTGGGCTACGAATCGAACACCGGGGAGCTGTTTTTT. Its protein product is CASSELGYESNTGELFF.

Only one count was recorded for this clone. This sequence joins TRBV28 and TRBJ2-1; D possibly corresponds to TRBD1 (5 bases). There are 15 residues in the CDR3. Deletions cut 6 bases from V and 6 bases from J, with 18 bases between. Germline CDR1 reads MDHEN; CDR2 reads SYDVKM. The CDR3 spells CASRFLDRDLNEQFF. The DNA for the CDR3 is TGTGCCAGCAGGTTCCTAGACAGAGACCTCAATGAGCAGTTCTTC.

The V and J genes are TRBV5-4 and TRBJ2-1, with 10 bases fitting TRBD2. V was pared by 0 bases and J by 0 bases, with 3 bases of the junction left unmatched. Germline lookup yields CDR1 SGHNT and CDR2 YYREEE (reference sequence). The CDR3 runs to 17 residues. The CDR3: CASSLALAGSSYNEQFF. The DNA of the CDR3 is TGTGCCAGCAGCTTGGCACTAGCGGGGAGCTCCTACAATGAGCAGTTCTTC.

The rearrangement links TRBV27 to TRBJ2-2, with D possibly called TRBD1 or TRBD2 (5 bases each). Germline-derived CDR1 and CDR2 are MNHEY and SMNVEV (reference sequence). CDR3 length equals 13 residues. The ends were cut back, 8 bases at V and 6 bases at J, with 13 bases in the middle. The CDR3 spells CASYLRGSGELFF. The CDR3 DNA reads as TGTGCCAGCTATTTGAGGGGATCCGGGGAGCTGTTTTTT.

V and J are TRBV5-4 and TRBJ1-1; a possible D gene is TRBD1 (5 bases). This CDR3 region has 14 residues. Germline V CDR1 and CDR2: SGHNT, YYREEE (reference sequence). V was cut by 4 bases and J by 0 bases, with 10 bases left in between. CDR3 in DNA: TGTGCCAGCAGCAAGGGGCCGTTGAACACTGAAGCTTTCTTT. Translating gives CASSKGPLNTEAFF.

The sample holds a few counts of this clone. The rearrangement joins TRBV2 to TRBJ2-1; 9 bases match TRBD2. The CDR3 loop spans 15 amino acids. V lost 7 bases to trimming and J lost 3 bases; unmatched junction nucleotides: 7. Germline CDR1 and CDR2: SNHLY and FYNNEI. Written as DNA, the CDR3 is TGTGCCAGCACTCCCGCACTAGCGGGCTACAATGAGCAGTTCTTC. As protein: CASTPALAGYNEQFF.

The chain carries TRBV27 and TRBJ2-5; D is perhaps TRBD1 (5 bases). The germline CDR1 and CDR2 sequences are MNHEY and SMNVEV (reference sequence). Trimming took off 6 bases at V and 2 bases at J, with 22 bases between the two ends. The CDR3 contains 17 residues. CDR3 coding DNA: TGTGCCAGCAGAGAAATGGGGCACGGAGACTTTCAAGAGACCCAGTACTTC. It translates to CASREMGHGDFQETQYF.

The chain uses TRBV5-8 and TRBJ2-1; D unclear. Germline assignment: CDR1 SGHTS and CDR2 YDEGEE. There are 15 residues in the CDR3. Trimming left V 0 bases short and J 5 bases short, with 12 bases between. This chain's CDR3 is CASSLAGDTDNEQFF. CDR3 nucleotides: TGTGCCAGCAGCTTGGCCGGTGATACCGACAATGAGCAGTTCTTC.

The J gene is TRBJ2-1, the V gene TRBV28; D may be TRBD1 (6 bases). V was trimmed by 4 bases and J by 7 bases, leaving 20 bases between them. Per germline, CDR1 MDHEN and CDR2 SYDVKM. This CDR3 comprises 16 residues. The CDR3 spells CASSSIGRDIMNEQFF. In DNA, the CDR3 is TGTGCCAGCAGTTCCATCGGCAGGGACATAATGAATGAGCAGTTCTTC.

This chain uses TRBV7-8 with TRBJ2-3; D possibly corresponds to TRBD2 (5 bases). The CDR3 covers 14 residues. Germline CDR1 is SGHVS and CDR2 is FQNEAQ. Trimming took 4 bases from V and 2 from J, leaving 10 bases between them. CDR3 amino acids: CASSSTRVTDTQYF. CDR3 sequence (DNA): TGTGCCAGCAGCTCAACTAGAGTCACAGATACGCAGTATTTT.

J is TRBJ2-1 and V is TRBV9; D is possibly TRBD1 or TRBD2 (5 bases each). CDR3 size: 14 residues. Germline loops: CDR1 SGDLS, CDR2 YYNGEE. Between the trimmed V and J ends, which lost 0 bases and 4 bases, there was a span of 8 bases. CDR3 amino acids: CASSVAGRYNEQFF. DNA of the CDR3: TGTGCCAGCAGCGTAGCGGGACGTTACAATGAGCAGTTCTTC.

This chain joins TRBV27 and TRBJ2-1; 11 positions agree with TRBD2. Germline-derived CDR1 and CDR2 are MNHEY and SMNVEV (reference sequence). V dropped 6 bases and J dropped 3; count of bases not matched to a gene: 16. The CDR3 runs to 19 residues. CDR3 in amino acids: CASSRTGAKGTSGYNEQFF. The CDR3 DNA is TGTGCCAGCAGCCGTACAGGGGCCAAGGGGACTAGCGGCTACAATGAGCAGTTCTTC.

This clone was seen once. CDR3 loop: CASNEGLAASTDTQYF. CDR3 nucleotides: TGTGCCAGCAACGAAGGACTAGCGGCTAGCACAGATACGCAGTATTTT. The chain joins TRBV11-2 to TRBJ2-3, with TRBD2 matching over 10 bases. Trimming cost V 7 bases and J 0 bases; bases outside gene matches: 7. The length of the CDR3 is 16 residues. Germline CDR1 is SGHAT and CDR2 is FQNNGV. Supplemented by reference TRBV11-2 and TRBJ2-3, the full variable domain reads EAGVAQSPRYKIIEKRQSVAFWCNPISGHATLYWYQQILGQGPKLLIQFQNNGVVDDSQLPKDRFSAERLKGVDSTLKIQPAKLEDSAVYLCASNEGLAASTDTQYFGPGTRLTVL.

This sequence joins TRBV7-9 and TRBJ2-5; 12 bases map to TRBD2. CDR1 is SEHNR, CDR2 FQNEAQ, per germline (reference sequence). The J segment lost 3 bases and the V segment lost 1 base, leaving 0 bases of the junction unmatched. The CDR3 runs 15 residues. The CDR3 DNA reads TGTGCCAGCAGCTTAGGGACTAGCGGGGAAGAGACCCAGTACTTC. Its protein product is CASSLGTSGEETQYF.

This sequence joins TRBV4-1 and TRBJ2-7; D gene uncertain. This CDR3 contains 14 residues. The V gene lost 0 bases and the J gene lost 2 bases, with 8 bases spanning the gap. The germline V gene encodes CDR1 MGHRA and CDR2 YSYEKL. For the CDR3, the DNA is TGCGCCAGCAGCCAAGATATAGGAGCCTACGAGCAGTACTTC. Its translation is CASSQDIGAYEQYF.

This chain uses TRBV14 with TRBJ1-2; 10 bases fit TRBD1. The CDR3 spans 14 residues. In germline, CDR1 is SGHDN, CDR2 FVKESK. J gave up 6 bases and V 4 bases, and 5 bases lay outside the gene matches. The CDR3 DNA reads TGTGCCAGCAGCCCGACCGGGACAGGGGATGGCTACACCTTC. Translated, it gives CASSPTGTGDGYTF.

The chain joins TRBV7-8 to TRBJ1-5, with D possibly TRBD1 on 6 matching bases. The CDR3 runs to 15 residues. CDR1 is SGHVS, CDR2 FQNEAQ, per germline. Trimming took 5 bases from V and 5 from J, leaving 16 bases between them. CDR3 coding DNA: TGTGCCAGCAGCCCAGTCCACAGGGTTGATCAGCCCCAGCATTTT. Its protein is CASSPVHRVDQPQHF.

V and J are TRBV6-5 and TRBJ2-5; unclear D gene. The CDR3 is made up of 11 amino acids. Trimming cost V 7 bases and J 5 bases, with 8 bases left between them. CDR1 MNHEY and CDR2 SVGAGI come from the germline V gene. As DNA, the CDR3 is TGTGCCAGCAAAGAACGGGAGACCCAGTACTTC. Translated: CASKERETQYF.

With regard to this clone: At the DNA level, this CDR3 is encoded by other sequences in the same sample as well. The J gene is TRBJ2-7, the V gene TRBV27; D is ambiguous. The CDR3 covers 12 residues. V was trimmed by 6 bases and J by 6 bases, leaving 12 bases between them. The V gene's germline CDR1 is MNHEY and CDR2 SMNVEV (reference sequence). This CDR3 reads CASRSVVGEQYF. The CDR3 DNA reads TGTGCCAGCAGGTCGGTAGTCGGCGAGCAGTACTTC.

This clone was seen once. The chain uses TRBV27 and TRBJ2-3; the match to TRBD1 covers 8 bases. This CDR3 contains 15 residues. The V and J ends lost 2 bases and 4 bases, in that order; junction bases with no gene match: 5. From germline, CDR1 is MNHEY and CDR2 SMNVEV (reference sequence). CDR3 nucleotide sequence: TGTGCCAGCAGTTTACTCGGACAGGGCGCAGATACGCAGTATTTT. Amino acids: CASSLLGQGADTQYF.

This chain links TRBV21-1 with TRBJ2-1; the D call in the table, TRBD1, was not verified against the DNA. TRBV21-1 is marked as a pseudogene. The CDR3 loop spans 14 amino acids. For the CDR3, the DNA is TGTGCCAGCACCGACAGGGAGGCCTACAATGAGCAGTTCTTC. Translation gives CASTDREAYNEQFF.